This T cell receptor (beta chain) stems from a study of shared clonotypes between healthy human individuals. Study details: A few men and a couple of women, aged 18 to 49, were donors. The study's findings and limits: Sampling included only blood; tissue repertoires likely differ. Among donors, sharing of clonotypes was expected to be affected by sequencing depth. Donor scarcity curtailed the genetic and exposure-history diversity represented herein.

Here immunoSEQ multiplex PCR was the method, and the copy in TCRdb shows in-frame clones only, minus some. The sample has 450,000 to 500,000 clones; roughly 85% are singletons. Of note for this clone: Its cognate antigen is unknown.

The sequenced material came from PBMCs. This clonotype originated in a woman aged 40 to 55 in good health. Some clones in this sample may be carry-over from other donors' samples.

The CDR3 DNA reads TGTGCCAGCAGCGGGTACAGCGGTGGCGGGGAGCTGTTTTTT. Its protein product is CASSGYSGGGELFF. The V and J genes are TRBV7-6 and TRBJ2-2; D may be TRBD2 (5 bases). Germline assignment: CDR1 SGHVS and CDR2 FNYEAQ. CDR3 length equals 14 residues. V lost 5 bases, J lost 7 bases, and 14 bases lay in between.